The following is a TCR beta chain sequence with its context. As for time point: baseline, week 1 (first vaccination visit). Treatment given: pre-vaccination baseline after standard-of-care therapy. Each tumor in the donors was a new WHO grade 3 or 4 astrocytoma, IDH1-mutant and ATRX-lost. Germline values: CDR1 SGHTA, CDR2 FQGTGA. The CDR3 loop spans 13 amino acids. The V end lost 5 bases, the J end lost 3 bases, and 10 bases lay between the germline ends. These data belong to a study of a mutant IDH1 vaccine in newly diagnosed glioma. Study-wide background: Treated patients, averaging about 40 years, were 62.5% male and roughly 38% female. Earlier care involved radiotherapy, temozolomide, or both, and the majority received both.

The assay was immunoSEQ multiplex PCR, and TCRdb's table has in-frame clones only and misses some. The data show some 87,000 clones, roughly 75% seen once. The chain combines TRBV7-3 with TRBJ1-1, with no clear D. This TCR derives from a man aged 35-49 years with glioma. Sequencing was performed on PBMCs, taken from a glioma patient treated with radiotherapy, temozolomide or both. The CDR3 DNA follows: TGTGCCAGCAGCATAAACCCCTACACTGAAGCTTTCTTT. Amino acids: CASSINPYTEAFF.